These T cell receptor beta chains were read from a single sample in a study of monozygotic twins with inflammatory bowel disease. TCRdb processed the 5' RACE reads again and assigns one entry to each CDR3 protein, with no DNA. In all, the sample yields approximately 330,000 distinct CDR3 sequences. Sequences were obtained from blood. The receptor set was obtained from a human donor with ulcerative colitis or Crohn's disease, or a healthy co-twin of an affected twin (not recorded which). The CDR3 runs from the conserved cysteine through the conserved F or W.

v_call: TRBV5-1
j_call: TRBJ2-6
cdr3_aa: CASSFLGGPSSGANVLTF

v_call: TRBV4-3
j_call: TRBJ2-1
cdr3_aa: CASSQEGADFGEQFF

v_call: TRBV20-1
j_call: TRBJ2-2
cdr3_aa: CSARPSTPGLADGELFF

v_call: TRBV4-1
j_call: TRBJ2-7
cdr3_aa: CASSQDRRTGAAYEQYF

v_call: TRBV29-1
j_call: TRBJ2-2
cdr3_aa: CSVFTSGRGRAGELFF

v_call: TRBV7-9
j_call: TRBJ2-7
cdr3_aa: CASSPEGLGEQYF

v_call: TRBV5-5
j_call: TRBJ2-3
cdr3_aa: CASSLGSSSTGTDTQYF

v_call: TRBV6-6
j_call: TRBJ2-6
cdr3_aa: CASSLSVWANVLTF

v_call: TRBV20-1
j_call: TRBJ1-5
cdr3_aa: CSARSGNNQPQHF

v_call: TRBV27
j_call: TRBJ2-7
cdr3_aa: CASRHGAYEQYF

v_call: TRBV5-1
j_call: TRBJ2-7
cdr3_aa: CASRAQTGGEQYF

v_call: TRBV5-1
j_call: TRBJ2-1
cdr3_aa: CASSLVGGGRGDEQFF

v_call: TRBV5-5
j_call: TRBJ2-2
cdr3_aa: CASSFRTTGELFF

v_call: TRBV20-1
j_call: TRBJ2-2
cdr3_aa: CSAEPTENTGELFF

v_call: TRBV25-1
j_call: TRBJ2-7
cdr3_aa: CASSPRTGGGVEQYF

v_call: TRBV20-1
j_call: TRBJ2-7
cdr3_aa: CSARDTRGIQEQYF

v_call: TRBV12-3/TRBV12-4
j_call: TRBJ2-7
cdr3_aa: CASRRQGAYEQYF

v_call: TRBV20-1
j_call: TRBJ1-2
cdr3_aa: CSAREKSRDRLYGYTF

v_call: TRBV20-1
j_call: TRBJ2-5
cdr3_aa: CSARDRLGRGFETQYF

v_call: TRBV4-3
j_call: TRBJ2-1
cdr3_aa: CASSIDGTPYNEQFF

v_call: TRBV5-1
j_call: TRBJ2-7
cdr3_aa: CASSPSGQTQYF

v_call: TRBV7-3
j_call: TRBJ2-1
cdr3_aa: CASSLGFDVNEQFF

v_call: TRBV7-2
j_call: TRBJ2-1
cdr3_aa: CASSPHQTPNEQFF

v_call: TRBV6-5
j_call: TRBJ2-5
cdr3_aa: CASKRGPAQYF

v_call: TRBV20-1
j_call: TRBJ2-5
cdr3_aa: CSASTGVHETQYF

v_call: TRBV4-1
j_call: TRBJ1-6
cdr3_aa: CASSQDSLRKGSPLHF

v_call: TRBV27
j_call: TRBJ2-5
cdr3_aa: CASSRDGGTQYF

v_call: TRBV15
j_call: TRBJ2-7
cdr3_aa: CATSRKAGTGAYEQYF

v_call: TRBV20-1
j_call: TRBJ2-3
cdr3_aa: CSASALDTRTDTQYF

v_call: TRBV3-1
j_call: TRBJ2-2
cdr3_aa: CASSLTTGANTGELFF

v_call: TRBV2
j_call: TRBJ1-1
cdr3_aa: CASRDRGGNTEAFF

v_call: TRBV5-1
j_call: TRBJ2-2
cdr3_aa: CASSKGLAQNTGELFF

v_call: TRBV5-4
j_call: TRBJ2-2
cdr3_aa: CASSSGLAGSTGELFF

v_call: TRBV29-1
j_call: TRBJ2-3
cdr3_aa: CSVQGAYTQYF

v_call: TRBV28
j_call: TRBJ1-1
cdr3_aa: CASSLLGGRGNTEAFF

v_call: TRBV29-1
j_call: TRBJ2-2
cdr3_aa: CSVKPGTVAGELFF

v_call: TRBV14
j_call: TRBJ2-1
cdr3_aa: CASSQDYGSGMEQFF

v_call: TRBV5-6
j_call: TRBJ2-7
cdr3_aa: CASSLLAGAVITYEQYF

v_call: TRBV5-1
j_call: TRBJ1-1
cdr3_aa: CASSSAPDSMNTEAFF

v_call: TRBV27
j_call: TRBJ1-2
cdr3_aa: CASRATGGGPYGYTF

v_call: TRBV29-1
j_call: TRBJ2-1
cdr3_aa: CSAEGLAGVISSYNEQFF

v_call: TRBV5-1
j_call: TRBJ2-5
cdr3_aa: CASRPGLAGQQETQYF

v_call: TRBV28
j_call: TRBJ2-2
cdr3_aa: CASSLSRLAQGNTGELFF

v_call: TRBV5-1
j_call: TRBJ2-7
cdr3_aa: CASSRSNPGQGHEQYF

v_call: TRBV12-3/TRBV12-4
j_call: TRBJ2-3
cdr3_aa: CASSWGRQRGPPGLDTQYF

v_call: TRBV4-3
j_call: TRBJ1-2
cdr3_aa: CASSQVARGDYGYTF

v_call: TRBV29-1
j_call: TRBJ2-1
cdr3_aa: CSVEASLYNEQFF

v_call: TRBV6-5
j_call: TRBJ2-2
cdr3_aa: CASSYVRGATGELFF

v_call: TRBV9
j_call: TRBJ2-7
cdr3_aa: CASSVSEVSGYEQYF

v_call: TRBV7-3
j_call: TRBJ2-2
cdr3_aa: CATQTSGANTGELFF

v_call: TRBV4-1
j_call: TRBJ2-3
cdr3_aa: CASSQDGGGHTDTQYF

v_call: TRBV9
j_call: TRBJ2-4
cdr3_aa: CASSVGLAGDLDDIQYF

v_call: TRBV6-1
j_call: TRBJ2-1
cdr3_aa: CASSPTPSGFSYNEQFF

v_call: TRBV7-9
j_call: TRBJ2-1
cdr3_aa: CASSFGVGEQFF

v_call: TRBV4-3
j_call: TRBJ1-4
cdr3_aa: CASSQVRPGQGRLYEKLFF

v_call: TRBV5-5
j_call: TRBJ2-5
cdr3_aa: CASSLGLGRETQYF

v_call: TRBV6-5
j_call: TRBJ2-7
cdr3_aa: CASSYRGGHEQYF

v_call: TRBV29-1
j_call: TRBJ2-1
cdr3_aa: CSVQSIGGRGNEQFF